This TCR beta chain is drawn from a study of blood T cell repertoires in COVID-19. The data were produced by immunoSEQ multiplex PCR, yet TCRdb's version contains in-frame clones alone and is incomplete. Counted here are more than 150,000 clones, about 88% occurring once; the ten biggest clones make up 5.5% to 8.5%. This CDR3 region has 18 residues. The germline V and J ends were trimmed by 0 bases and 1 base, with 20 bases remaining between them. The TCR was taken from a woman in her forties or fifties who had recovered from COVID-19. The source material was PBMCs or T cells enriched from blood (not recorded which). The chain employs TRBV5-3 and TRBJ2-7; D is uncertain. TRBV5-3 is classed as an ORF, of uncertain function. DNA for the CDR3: TGTGCCAGAAGCTTGGACCAGCGTACTCCTGCTGGGTCCTACGAGCAGTACTTC. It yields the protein CARSLDQRTPAGSYEQYF.